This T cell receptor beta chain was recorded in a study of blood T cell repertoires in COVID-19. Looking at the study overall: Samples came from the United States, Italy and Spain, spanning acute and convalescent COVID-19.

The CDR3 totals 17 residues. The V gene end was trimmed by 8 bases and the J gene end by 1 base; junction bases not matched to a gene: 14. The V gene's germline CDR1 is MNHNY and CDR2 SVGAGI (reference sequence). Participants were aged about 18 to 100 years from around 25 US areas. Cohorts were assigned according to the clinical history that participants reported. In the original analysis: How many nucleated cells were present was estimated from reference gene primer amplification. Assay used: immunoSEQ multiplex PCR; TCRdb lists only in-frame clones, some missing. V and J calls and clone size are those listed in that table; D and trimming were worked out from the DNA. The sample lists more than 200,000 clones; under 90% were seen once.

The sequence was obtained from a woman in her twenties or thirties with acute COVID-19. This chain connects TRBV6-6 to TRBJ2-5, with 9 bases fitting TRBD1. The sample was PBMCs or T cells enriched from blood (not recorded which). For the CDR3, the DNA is TGTGCCAGCGGTCTTACCGGGGACAGGGTTCGCCAAGAGACCCAGTACTTC. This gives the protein CASGLTGDRVRQETQYF.